This T cell receptor beta chain was identified in a study of neurological immune-mediated disorders. At the level of the study: Multiple sclerosis patients numbering about 34 comprised about 30 relapsing-remitting and 3 secondary progressive patients.

This clonotype was seen ten or more times. The cDNA came from 5'RACE, which used 10-nucleotide random UMIs. MiXCR, run by TCRdb on the 5' RACE reads, gives a single entry per CDR3 protein. Of tens of thousands of distinct CDR3 sequences listed, around 6% are singletons. Time point meaning: longitudinal time-point 2. The sequenced sample consisted of PBMCs. The source of this sequence is a woman aged 55-69 years with multiple sclerosis.

This CDR3 is CASSRGQGRNNEQFF. DNA of the CDR3: TGTGCCAGCAGCCGCGGACAGGGCCGAAACAATGAGCAGTTCTTC. This chain connects TRBV3-1 to TRBJ2-1; 8 positions agree with TRBD1. J was trimmed by 5 bases and V by 4 bases; bases with no gene match: 7. CDR3 length: 15 amino acids. Germline V lookup: CDR1 LGHDT, CDR2 YNNKEL (reference sequence).